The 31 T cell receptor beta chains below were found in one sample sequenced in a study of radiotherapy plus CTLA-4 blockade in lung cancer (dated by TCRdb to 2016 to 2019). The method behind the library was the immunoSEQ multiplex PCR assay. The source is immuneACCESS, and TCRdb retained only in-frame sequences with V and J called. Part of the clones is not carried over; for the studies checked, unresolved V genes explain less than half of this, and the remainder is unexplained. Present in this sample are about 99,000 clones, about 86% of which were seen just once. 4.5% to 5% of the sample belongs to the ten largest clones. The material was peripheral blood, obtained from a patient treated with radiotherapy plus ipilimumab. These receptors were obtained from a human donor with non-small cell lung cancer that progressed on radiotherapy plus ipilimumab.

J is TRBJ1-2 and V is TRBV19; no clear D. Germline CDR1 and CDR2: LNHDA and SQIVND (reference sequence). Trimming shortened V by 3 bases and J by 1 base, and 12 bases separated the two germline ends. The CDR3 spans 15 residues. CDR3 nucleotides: TGTGCCAGTAGTATTTGGGCAACTAATAACTATGGCTACACCTTC. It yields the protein CASSIWATNNYGYTF. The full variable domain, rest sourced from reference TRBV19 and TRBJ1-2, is DGGITQSPKYLFRKEGQNVTLSCEQNLNHDAMYWYRQDPGQGLRLIYYSQIVNDFQKGDIAEGYSVSREKKESFPLTVTSAQKNPTAFYLCASSIWATNNYGYTFGSGTRLTVV.

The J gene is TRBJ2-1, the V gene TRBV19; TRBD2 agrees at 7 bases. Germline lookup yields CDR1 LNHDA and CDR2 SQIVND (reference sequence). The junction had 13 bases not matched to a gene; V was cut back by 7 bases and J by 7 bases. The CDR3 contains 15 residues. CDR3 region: CASKSYLAAINEQFF. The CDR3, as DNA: TGTGCCAGTAAGTCCTATCTAGCGGCCATTAATGAGCAGTTCTTC.

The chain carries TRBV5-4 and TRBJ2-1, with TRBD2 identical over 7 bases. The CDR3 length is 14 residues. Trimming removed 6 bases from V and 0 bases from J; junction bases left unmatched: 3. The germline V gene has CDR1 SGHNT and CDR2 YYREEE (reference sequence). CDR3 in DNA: TGTGCCAGCACGGCTAGCGGCTCCTACAATGAGCAGTTCTTC. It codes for CASTASGSYNEQFF.

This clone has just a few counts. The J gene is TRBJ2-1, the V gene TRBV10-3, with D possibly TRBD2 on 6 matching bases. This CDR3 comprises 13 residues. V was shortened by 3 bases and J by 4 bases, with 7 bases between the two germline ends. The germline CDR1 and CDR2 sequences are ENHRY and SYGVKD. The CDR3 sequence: CAISERGYNEQFF. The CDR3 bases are TGTGCCATCAGTGAACGGGGGTACAATGAGCAGTTCTTC.

CDR3 bases: TGTGCCAGCAGCGGGAGCTCCTACGAGCAGTACTTC. It translates to CASSGSSYEQYF. V usage is TRBV9 and J usage is TRBJ2-7; D gene unclear. V gave up 3 bases and J gave up 0 bases, with 4 bases separating them. The CDR3 runs to 12 residues. CDR1 is SGDLS and CDR2 is YYNGEE in the germline V gene.

CDR3 amino acids: CAWSFGQGAGGYTF. CDR3 bases: TGTGCCTGGAGTTTTGGACAGGGGGCTGGGGGCTACACCTTC. This chain joins TRBV30 and TRBJ1-2; the match to TRBD1 covers 11 bases. V lost 2 bases and J lost 8; bases outside the gene matches: 7. Germline CDR1 GTSNPN, CDR2 SVGIG (reference sequence). This CDR3 is 14 amino acids long.

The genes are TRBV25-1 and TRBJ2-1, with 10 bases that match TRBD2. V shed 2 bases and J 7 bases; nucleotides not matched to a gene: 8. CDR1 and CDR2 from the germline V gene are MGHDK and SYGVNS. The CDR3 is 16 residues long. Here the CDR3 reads CASSEKSGRGGNEQFF. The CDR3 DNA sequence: TGTGCCAGCAGTGAAAAGAGCGGGAGGGGGGGGAATGAGCAGTTCTTC. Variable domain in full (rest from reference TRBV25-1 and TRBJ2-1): EADIYQTPRYLVIGTGKKITLECSQTMGHDKMYWYQQDPGMELHLIHYSYGVNSTEKGDLSSESTVSRIRTEHFPLTLESARPSHTSQYLCASSEKSGRGGNEQFFGPGTRLTVL.

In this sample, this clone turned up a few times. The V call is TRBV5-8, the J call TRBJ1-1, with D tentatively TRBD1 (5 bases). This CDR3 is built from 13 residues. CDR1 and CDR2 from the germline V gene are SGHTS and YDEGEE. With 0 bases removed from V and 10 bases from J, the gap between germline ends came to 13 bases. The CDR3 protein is CASSLVAGTRAFF. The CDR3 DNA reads TGTGCCAGCAGCTTGGTTGCAGGGACTAGAGCTTTCTTT.

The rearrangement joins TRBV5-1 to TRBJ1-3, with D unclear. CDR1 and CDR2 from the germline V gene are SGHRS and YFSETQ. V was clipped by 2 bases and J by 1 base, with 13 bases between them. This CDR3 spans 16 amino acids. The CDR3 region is CASSLSGPRSGNTIYF. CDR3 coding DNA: TGCGCCAGCAGCTTATCGGGTCCTCGTTCTGGAAACACCATATATTTT.

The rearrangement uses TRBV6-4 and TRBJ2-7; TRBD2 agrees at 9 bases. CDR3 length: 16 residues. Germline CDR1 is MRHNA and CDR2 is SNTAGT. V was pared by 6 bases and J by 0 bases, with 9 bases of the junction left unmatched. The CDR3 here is CASSPRLAVSSYEQYF. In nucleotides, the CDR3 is TGTGCCAGCAGCCCTCGACTAGCGGTAAGCTCCTACGAGCAGTACTTC.

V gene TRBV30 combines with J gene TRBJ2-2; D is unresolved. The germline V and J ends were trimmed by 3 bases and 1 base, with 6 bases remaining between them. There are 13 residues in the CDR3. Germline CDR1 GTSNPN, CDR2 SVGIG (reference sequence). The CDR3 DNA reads TGTGCCTGGAGAATCCAGAACACCGGGGAGCTGTTTTTT. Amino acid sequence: CAWRIQNTGELFF.

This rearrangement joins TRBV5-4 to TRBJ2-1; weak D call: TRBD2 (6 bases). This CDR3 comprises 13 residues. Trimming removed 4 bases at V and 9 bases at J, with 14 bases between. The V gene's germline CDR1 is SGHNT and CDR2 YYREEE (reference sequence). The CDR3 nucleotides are TGTGCCAGCAGCCCTAGTAACGGGGGTGAGCAGTTCTTC. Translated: CASSPSNGGEQFF. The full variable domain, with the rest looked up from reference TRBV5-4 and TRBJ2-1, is ETGVTQSPTHLIKTRGQQVTLRCSSQSGHNTVSWYQQALGQGPQFIFQYYREEENGRGNFPPRFSGLQFPNYSSELNVNALELDDSALYLCASSPSNGGEQFFGPGTRLTVL.

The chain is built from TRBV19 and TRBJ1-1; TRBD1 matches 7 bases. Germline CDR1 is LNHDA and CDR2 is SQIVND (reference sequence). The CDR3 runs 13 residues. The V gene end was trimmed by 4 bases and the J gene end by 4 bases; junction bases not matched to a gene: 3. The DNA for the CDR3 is TGTGCCAGTAGTACTACAGGGGTCACTGAAGCTTTCTTT. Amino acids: CASSTTGVTEAFF. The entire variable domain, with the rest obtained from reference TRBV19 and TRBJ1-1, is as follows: DGGITQSPKYLFRKEGQNVTLSCEQNLNHDAMYWYRQDPGQGLRLIYYSQIVNDFQKGDIAEGYSVSREKKESFPLTVTSAQKNPTAFYLCASSTTGVTEAFFGQGTRLTVV.

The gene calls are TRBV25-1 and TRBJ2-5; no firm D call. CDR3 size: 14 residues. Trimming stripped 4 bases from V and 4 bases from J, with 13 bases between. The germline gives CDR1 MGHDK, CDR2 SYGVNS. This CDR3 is CASSGGRRVETQYF. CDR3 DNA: TGTGCCAGCAGTGGCGGACGTCGGGTAGAGACCCAGTACTTC.

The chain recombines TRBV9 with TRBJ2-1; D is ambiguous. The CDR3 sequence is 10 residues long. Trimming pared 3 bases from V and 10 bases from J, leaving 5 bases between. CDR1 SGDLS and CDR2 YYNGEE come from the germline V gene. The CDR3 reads CASSGAEQFF. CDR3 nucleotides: TGTGCCAGCAGCGGGGCAGAGCAGTTCTTC. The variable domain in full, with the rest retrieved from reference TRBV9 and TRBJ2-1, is DSGVTQTPKHLITATGQRVTLRCSPRSGDLSVYWYQQSLDQGLQFLIQYYNGEERAKGNILERFSAQQFPDLHSELNLSSLELGDSALYFCASSGAEQFFGPGTRLTVL.

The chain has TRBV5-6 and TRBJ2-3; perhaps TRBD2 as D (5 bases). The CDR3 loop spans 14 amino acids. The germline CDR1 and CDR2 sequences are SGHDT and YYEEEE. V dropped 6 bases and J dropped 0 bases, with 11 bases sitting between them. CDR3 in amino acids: CASTASGSTDTQYF. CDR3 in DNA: TGTGCCAGCACCGCAAGCGGAAGCACAGATACGCAGTATTTT.

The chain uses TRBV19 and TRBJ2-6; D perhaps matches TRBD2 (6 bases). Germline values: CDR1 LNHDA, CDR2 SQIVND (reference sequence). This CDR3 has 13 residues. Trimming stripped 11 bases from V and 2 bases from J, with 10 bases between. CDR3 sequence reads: CAGGTAGANVLTF. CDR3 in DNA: TGTGCCGGAGGGACGGCTGGGGCCAACGTCCTGACTTTC.

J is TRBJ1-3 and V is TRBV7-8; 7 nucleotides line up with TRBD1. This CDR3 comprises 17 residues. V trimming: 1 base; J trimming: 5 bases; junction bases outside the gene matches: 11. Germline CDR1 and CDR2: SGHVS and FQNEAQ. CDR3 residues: CASSLERAGGKRNTIYF. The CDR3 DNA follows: TGTGCCAGCAGCTTAGAGCGGGCAGGGGGTAAACGAAACACCATATATTTT.

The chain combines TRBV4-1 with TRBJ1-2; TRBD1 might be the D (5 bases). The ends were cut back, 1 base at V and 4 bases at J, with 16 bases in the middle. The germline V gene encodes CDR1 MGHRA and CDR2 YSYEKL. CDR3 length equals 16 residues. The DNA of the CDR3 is TGCGCCAGCAGCCAAGGTCCCGGGACGCCCGGCTATGGCTACACCTTC. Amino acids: CASSQGPGTPGYGYTF.

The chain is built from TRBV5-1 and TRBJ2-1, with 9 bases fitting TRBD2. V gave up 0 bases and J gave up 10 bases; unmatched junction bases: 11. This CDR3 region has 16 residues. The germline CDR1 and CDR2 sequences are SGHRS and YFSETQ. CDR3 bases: TGCGCCAGCAGCTTGGTTTCTAGCGGGAAGGGGGAGGAGCAGTTCTTC. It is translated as CASSLVSSGKGEEQFF.

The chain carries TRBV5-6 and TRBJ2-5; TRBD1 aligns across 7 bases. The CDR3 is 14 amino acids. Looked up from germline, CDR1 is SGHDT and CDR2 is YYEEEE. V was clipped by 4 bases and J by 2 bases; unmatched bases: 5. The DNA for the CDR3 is TGTGCCAGCAGCCGCCCGACAGGGCAAGAGACCCAGTACTTC. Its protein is CASSRPTGQETQYF.

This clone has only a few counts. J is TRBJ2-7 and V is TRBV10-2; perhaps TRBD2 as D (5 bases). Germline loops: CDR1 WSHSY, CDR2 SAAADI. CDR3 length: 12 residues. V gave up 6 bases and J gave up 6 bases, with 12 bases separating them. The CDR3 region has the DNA TGCGCCAGCAGGACCTCTGCGGGCGAGCAGTACTTC. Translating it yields CASRTSAGEQYF.

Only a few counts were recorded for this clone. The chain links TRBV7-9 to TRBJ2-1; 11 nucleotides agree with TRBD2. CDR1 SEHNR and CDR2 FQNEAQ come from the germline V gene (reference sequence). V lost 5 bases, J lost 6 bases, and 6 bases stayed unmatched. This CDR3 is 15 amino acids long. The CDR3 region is CASSPTSGTGNEQFF. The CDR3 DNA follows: TGTGCCAGCAGCCCGACTAGCGGGACGGGCAATGAGCAGTTCTTC.

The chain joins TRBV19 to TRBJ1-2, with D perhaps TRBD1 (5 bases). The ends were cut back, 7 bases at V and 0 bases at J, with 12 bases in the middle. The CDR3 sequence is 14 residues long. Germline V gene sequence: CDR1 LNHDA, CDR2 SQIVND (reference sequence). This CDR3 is CASISQTANYGYTF. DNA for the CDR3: TGTGCCAGTATTTCACAGACAGCTAACTATGGCTACACCTTC.

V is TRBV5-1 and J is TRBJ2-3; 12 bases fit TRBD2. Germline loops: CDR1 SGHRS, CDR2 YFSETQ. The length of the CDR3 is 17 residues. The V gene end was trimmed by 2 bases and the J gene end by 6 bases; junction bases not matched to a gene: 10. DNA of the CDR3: TGCGCCAGCAGCTTAGCGACGACTAGCGGGAGTGGGGATACGCAGTATTTT. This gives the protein CASSLATTSGSGDTQYF.

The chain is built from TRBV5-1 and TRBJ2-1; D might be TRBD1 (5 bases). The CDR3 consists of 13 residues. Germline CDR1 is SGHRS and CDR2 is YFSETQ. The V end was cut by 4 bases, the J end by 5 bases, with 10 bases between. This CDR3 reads CASSRGRDNEQFF. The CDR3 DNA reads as TGCGCCAGCAGCCGTGGCAGGGACAATGAGCAGTTCTTC.

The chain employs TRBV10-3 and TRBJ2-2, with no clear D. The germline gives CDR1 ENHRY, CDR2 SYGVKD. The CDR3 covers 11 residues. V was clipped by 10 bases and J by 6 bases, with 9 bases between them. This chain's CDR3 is CATVGAGELFF. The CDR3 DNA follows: TGTGCCACCGTTGGGGCCGGGGAGCTGTTTTTT.

The DNA of the CDR3 is TGTGCCATCAGTGACATATACGAGCAGTACTTC. It is translated as CAISDIYEQYF. This sequence joins TRBV10-3 and TRBJ2-7; no clear D gene. Trimming shortened V by 3 bases and J by 4 bases, and 4 bases separated the two germline ends. CDR3 length equals 11 residues. The germline CDR1 and CDR2 sequences are ENHRY and SYGVKD.

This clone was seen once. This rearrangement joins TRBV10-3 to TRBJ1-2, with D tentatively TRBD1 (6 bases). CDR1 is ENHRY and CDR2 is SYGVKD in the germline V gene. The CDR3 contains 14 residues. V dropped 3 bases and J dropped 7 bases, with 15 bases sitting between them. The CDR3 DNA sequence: TGTGCCATCAGTGAAGTGTTGGGGGCGAGTGGCTACACCTTC. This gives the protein CAISEVLGASGYTF.

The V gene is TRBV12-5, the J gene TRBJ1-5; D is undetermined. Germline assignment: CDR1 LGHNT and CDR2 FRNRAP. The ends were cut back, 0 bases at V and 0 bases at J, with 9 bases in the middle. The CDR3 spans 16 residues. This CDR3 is CASGLVASISNQPQHF. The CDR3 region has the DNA TGTGCTAGTGGTTTGGTAGCGAGCATTAGCAATCAGCCCCAGCATTTT.

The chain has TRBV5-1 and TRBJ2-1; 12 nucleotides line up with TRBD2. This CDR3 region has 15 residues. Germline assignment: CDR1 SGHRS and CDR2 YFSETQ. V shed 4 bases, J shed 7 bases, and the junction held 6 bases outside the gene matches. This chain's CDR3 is CASSDGLAGPNEQFF. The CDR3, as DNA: TGCGCCAGCAGCGATGGACTAGCGGGACCAAATGAGCAGTTCTTC.